This record concerns one TCR beta chain sequence. Generated by immunoSEQ multiplex PCR, the TCRdb table keeps only in-frame clones and is missing some. The data contain tens of thousands of clones, approximately 94% of them seen just once; the ten biggest clones take up 3% to 4%. The sample comes from a study of T cell changes during pregnancy in multiple sclerosis. The CDR3 sequence is 13 residues long. Germline V gives CDR1 LNHDA, CDR2 SQIVND (reference sequence). V shed 10 bases and J shed 5 bases, with 17 bases lying between them. Material: CD8+ T cells from peripheral blood mononuclear cells, obtained in the second trimester of pregnancy. The source is a female donor with multiple sclerosis, enrolled in a pregnancy study. The chain is built from TRBV19 and TRBJ1-2; D might be TRBD1 (6 bases). CDR3 sequence (DNA): TGTGCCACCCAACCGGGGCAGGGGTATGGCTACACCTTC. Residues: CATQPGQGYGYTF.